A single sample is the source of the 25 T cell receptor beta chains below, sequenced in a study of glioma-infiltrating T cells after dendritic cell vaccination. Time point of the sample: after dendritic cell vaccination, including at tumor progression/relapse. Sequencing used immunoSEQ multiplex PCR; TCRdb keeps in-frame clones, though not all of them. This sample has 99,000 or so clones, with nearly 90% found just once. The sequenced sample was blood, obtained after dendritic cell vaccination. The receptors originated from a human donor with glioblastoma.

V is TRBV6-4 and J is TRBJ1-1; TRBD1 is a possible D gene (6 bases). Germline lookup yields CDR1 MRHNA and CDR2 SNTAGT. The CDR3 runs to 13 residues. Trimming left V 3 bases short and J 5 bases short, with 10 bases between. This CDR3 reads CASSEARGTEAFF. The CDR3, as DNA: TGTGCCAGCAGTGAAGCCAGGGGTACTGAAGCTTTCTTT.

The chain combines TRBV4-2 with TRBJ2-1; D perhaps matches TRBD1 (5 bases). V gave up 2 bases and J gave up 7 bases, with 12 bases separating them. Germline V gene sequence: CDR1 LGHNA, CDR2 YNFKEQ. The CDR3 has 14 residues. The CDR3 DNA reads as TGTGCCAGCAGCCAATCCCAGGGTTTGAATGAGCAGTTCTTC. Translating gives CASSQSQGLNEQFF.

The rearrangement joins TRBV28 to TRBJ1-1, with D possibly matching TRBD1 (5 bases). The length of the CDR3 is 12 residues. The V end lost 5 bases, the J end lost 5 bases, and 9 bases lay between the germline ends. CDR1 and CDR2 (germline): MDHEN, SYDVKM. In DNA form, the CDR3 reads TGTGCCAGCAGTCACAGGCTGACTGAAGCTTTCTTT. This gives the protein CASSHRLTEAFF.

J is TRBJ2-2 and V is TRBV6-1; D perhaps matches TRBD2 (6 bases). Trimming stripped 6 bases from V and 1 base from J, with 12 bases between. The CDR3 length is 15 residues. Germline assignment: CDR1 MNHNS and CDR2 SASEGT. The CDR3 is CASSPGTLNTGELFF. The CDR3 region has the DNA TGTGCCAGCAGCCCCGGGACTTTGAACACCGGGGAGCTGTTTTTT.

The chain joins TRBV5-1 to TRBJ2-3; D is possibly TRBD1 (5 bases). From germline, CDR1 is SGHRS and CDR2 YFSETQ. The CDR3 has 14 amino acids. Trimming shortened V by 1 base and J by 0 bases, and 6 bases separated the two germline ends. The chain's CDR3 is CASSLQGSTDTQYF. CDR3 nucleotide sequence: TGCGCCAGCAGCTTGCAGGGAAGCACAGATACGCAGTATTTT.

The CDR3 bases are TGCGCCAGCAGCGAGTCCATCTACGAGCAGTACTTC. Protein product: CASSESIYEQYF. The chain uses TRBV5-1 and TRBJ2-7; D ambiguous. Per germline, CDR1 SGHRS and CDR2 YFSETQ. There are 12 residues in the CDR3. Trimming pared 4 bases from V and 3 bases from J, leaving 8 bases between.

The CDR3 DNA follows: TGTGCCAGCAGCCCGGGTAGAGGACAGGGGGCGGATTTCTTT. Its protein product is CASSPGRGQGADFF. This sequence joins TRBV5-6 and TRBJ1-1; 11 positions agree with TRBD1. Germline V lookup: CDR1 SGHDT, CDR2 YYEEEE. J lost 13 bases, V lost 4 bases, and 12 bases had no gene match. The CDR3 runs to 14 residues.

Turning to this clone: At one boundary the junction diverges from the germline segment, which might be a read error. The chain uses TRBV18 and TRBJ2-4; 7 bases align to TRBD1. CDR1 and CDR2 from the germline V gene are KGHSH and LQKENI. CDR3 size: 14 residues. The CDR3 DNA reads TGTGCCAGCTCACCAGCAGGGGGATTGGTGTGGGGCAGTTTC. It encodes CASSPAGGLVWGSF.

The V call is TRBV2, the J call TRBJ2-2; 10 positions agree with TRBD2. This CDR3 region has 15 residues. V lost 5 bases to trimming and J lost 6 bases; unmatched junction nucleotides: 6. Per germline, CDR1 SNHLY and CDR2 FYNNEI. In DNA, the CDR3 is TGTGCCAGCAGTCGGGAGCTAGCGGGAGCCGGGGAGCTGTTTTTT. This encodes CASSRELAGAGELFF.

This chain connects TRBV2 to TRBJ2-7, with TRBD1 matching 8 bases. CDR3 length: 14 amino acids. The germline CDR1 and CDR2 sequences are SNHLY and FYNNEI. After removal of 5 bases from V and 4 bases from J, the junction contained 7 bases not matched to a gene. The CDR3 protein is CASSLGQGKYEQYF. The CDR3 nucleotides read TGTGCCAGCAGTCTCGGACAGGGTAAATACGAGCAGTACTTC.

The chain has TRBV18 and TRBJ2-1; 7 bases map to TRBD1. Germline V gene data show CDR1 as KGHSH and CDR2 as LQKENI. The CDR3 contains 15 residues. Trimming at V came to 3 bases and at J to 2 bases, leaving 4 bases not matched to a gene. The CDR3 sequence: CASSPLRGTYNEQFF. The CDR3 coding sequence is TGTGCCAGCTCACCTCTCAGGGGGACCTACAATGAGCAGTTCTTC.

This clone turned up a few times. V and J are TRBV2 and TRBJ2-7, with 9 bases lining up with TRBD2. This CDR3 is 13 amino acids long. The V gene's germline CDR1 is SNHLY and CDR2 FYNNEI. V dropped 3 bases and J dropped 7; count of bases not matched to a gene: 4. CDR3 loop: CASSEAGGREQYF. CDR3 in DNA: TGTGCCAGCAGTGAGGCGGGAGGGCGTGAGCAGTACTTC.

The chain combines TRBV5-1 with TRBJ2-5; a possible D gene is TRBD1 (7 bases). The CDR3 totals 15 residues. With 2 bases removed from V and 2 bases from J, the gap between germline ends came to 13 bases. Germline V lookup: CDR1 SGHRS, CDR2 YFSETQ. The CDR3 loop is CASSLLSGGQETQYF. CDR3 nucleotides: TGCGCCAGCAGCTTACTTTCAGGGGGGCAAGAGACCCAGTACTTC.

The chain employs TRBV19 and TRBJ1-2; 9 nucleotides agree with TRBD1. Germline values: CDR1 LNHDA, CDR2 SQIVND (reference sequence). The V and J ends lost 6 bases and 6 bases, in that order; junction bases with no gene match: 5. The CDR3 runs to 13 residues. This CDR3 reads CASRLGQGHGYTF. The CDR3 region has the DNA TGTGCCAGTAGACTTGGACAGGGGCATGGCTACACCTTC.

The chain recombines TRBV6-5 with TRBJ2-1; D perhaps matches TRBD1 (6 bases). The CDR3 contains 15 residues. The V end lost 5 bases, the J end lost 2 bases, and 13 bases lay between the germline ends. In germline, CDR1 is MNHEY, CDR2 SVGAGI. CDR3 sequence: CASSPTTGPYNEQFF. In DNA form, the CDR3 reads TGTGCCAGCAGTCCGACTACAGGGCCCTACAATGAGCAGTTCTTC.

CDR3: CASSGRTGYQPQHF. The CDR3 DNA is TGTGCCAGTAGTGGTCGGACAGGGTATCAGCCCCAGCATTTT. This sequence joins TRBV19 and TRBJ1-5; 8 positions match TRBD1. This CDR3 has 14 residues. The J segment lost 5 bases and the V segment lost 5 bases, leaving 5 bases of the junction unmatched. CDR1 is LNHDA and CDR2 is SQIVND in the germline V gene (reference sequence).

The genes are TRBV28 and TRBJ2-1; D gene uncertain. Trimming cost V 2 bases and J 8 bases, with 4 bases left between them. Germline V lookup: CDR1 MDHEN, CDR2 SYDVKM. The CDR3 runs to 11 residues. The CDR3 spells CASSLADEQFF. The CDR3 DNA sequence: TGTGCCAGCAGTTTAGCGGATGAGCAGTTCTTC.

The V and J genes are TRBV12-5 and TRBJ2-3, with 9 bases lining up with TRBD2. CDR1 and CDR2 from the germline V gene are LGHNT and FRNRAP. The CDR3 extends over 15 amino acids. The junction had 6 bases not matched to a gene; V was cut back by 3 bases and J by 5 bases. The CDR3, as DNA: TGTGCTAGTGGTTTCGGCGGGGGGGCCGGAGATACGCAGTATTTT. Translated: CASGFGGGAGDTQYF. Full variable domain (rest looked up from reference TRBV12-5 and TRBJ2-3): DARVTQTPRHKVTEMGQEVTMRCQPILGHNTVFWYRQTMMQGLELLAYFRNRAPLDDSGMPKDRFSAEMPDATLATLKIQPSEPRDSAVYFCASGFGGGAGDTQYFGPGTRLTVL.

The genes are TRBV2 and TRBJ1-5; TRBD1 matches 9 bases. Germline V lookup: CDR1 SNHLY, CDR2 FYNNEI. The length of the CDR3 is 14 residues. V dropped 5 bases and J dropped 6; count of bases not matched to a gene: 5. CDR3 bases: TGTGCCAGCAGTTGGGACAGGGAACTTCAGCCCCAGCATTTT. It encodes CASSWDRELQPQHF. The variable domain in full, completed from reference TRBV2 and TRBJ1-5, reads EPEVTQTPSHQVTQMGQEVILRCVPISNHLYFYWYRQILGQKVEFLVSFYNNEISEKSEIFDDQFSVERPDGSNFTLKIRSTKLEDSAMYFCASSWDRELQPQHFGDGTRLSIL.

This rearrangement joins TRBV5-1 to TRBJ1-4; possibly TRBD1 for D (6 bases). This CDR3 is 15 amino acids long. The germline V gene encodes CDR1 SGHRS and CDR2 YFSETQ. Trimming stripped 0 bases from V and 7 bases from J, with 13 bases between. The DNA of the CDR3 is TGCGCCAGCAGCTTGGTGGGGACAACGGGTGAAAAACTGTTTTTT. Translation gives CASSLVGTTGEKLFF.

This clone was seen a single time. The chain joins TRBV18 to TRBJ1-4; TRBD1 agrees at 9 bases. CDR1 and CDR2 from the germline V gene are KGHSH and LQKENI. This CDR3 region has 16 residues. V gave up 2 bases and J gave up 4 bases; unmatched junction bases: 5. DNA of the CDR3: TGTGCCAGCTCACCAACGACAGGGGGGCGTAATGAAAAACTGTTTTTT. Its translation: CASSPTTGGRNEKLFF.

V usage is TRBV4-1 and J usage is TRBJ2-5; the match to TRBD2 covers 12 bases. Trimming cost V 4 bases and J 5 bases; bases outside gene matches: 8. Germline CDR1 reads MGHRA; CDR2 reads YSYEKL. The CDR3 is 16 residues long. The CDR3 DNA reads as TGCGCCAGCAGCCGCCGACTAGCGGGAGACGTGGAGACCCAGTACTTC. It codes for CASSRRLAGDVETQYF.

This chain connects TRBV6-6 to TRBJ2-7, with a tentative D call TRBD1 (5 bases). The V end was cut by 6 bases, the J end by 4 bases, with 13 bases between. The CDR3 is 13 amino acids. The germline CDR1 and CDR2 sequences are MNHNY and SVGAGI (reference sequence). CDR3 DNA: TGTGCCAGCAGCCCTTTAGGGGATTACGAGCAGTACTTC. Amino acid sequence: CASSPLGDYEQYF.

The chain has TRBV19 and TRBJ1-4, with TRBD1 matching 7 bases. The CDR3 loop spans 15 amino acids. Trimming took 7 bases from V and 6 from J; bases not matched to a gene: 11. Germline CDR1 LNHDA, CDR2 SQIVND (reference sequence). Written as DNA, the CDR3 is TGTGCCAGTAACACGACAGGGAAACAGGATGAAAAACTGTTTTTT. This translates into CASNTTGKQDEKLFF.

The chain carries TRBV7-3 and TRBJ2-1; TRBD2 matches 9 bases. V shed 1 base and J 5 bases; nucleotides not matched to a gene: 27. This CDR3 spans 23 amino acids. In germline, CDR1 is SGHTA, CDR2 FQGTGA. This chain's CDR3 is CASSLNPPSSSGTLPRAHNEQFF. For the CDR3, the DNA is TGTGCCAGCAGCTTAAATCCCCCTTCCTCTAGCGGGACCTTACCTAGGGCCCACAATGAGCAGTTCTTC.